The 28 T cell receptor beta chains presented below share a single source sample, sequenced in a study of T cell changes during pregnancy in multiple sclerosis. The table came from immunoSEQ multiplex PCR; TCRdb's copy has only in-frame clones and leaves some out. The sample has approximately 110,000 clones; approximately 90% are singletons. Sequenced here: peripheral blood, sampled after pregnancy. The receptors shown here come from a female donor with multiple sclerosis, enrolled in a pregnancy study.

CDR3: CASTERQGSTDTQYF. The CDR3 DNA reads TGTGCCAGCACCGAAAGACAGGGGAGTACAGATACGCAGTATTTT. V and J are TRBV27 and TRBJ2-3; 8 nucleotides align to TRBD1. CDR1 is MNHEY, CDR2 SMNVEV, per germline (reference sequence). This CDR3 has 15 amino acids. V shed 7 bases, J shed 3 bases, and the junction held 9 bases outside the gene matches.

The chain uses TRBV11-2 and TRBJ1-1; 10 bases are shared with TRBD1. V lost 2 bases, J lost 4 bases, and 1 base stayed unmatched. Germline V gene data show CDR1 as SGHAT and CDR2 as FQNNGV. CDR3 length: 14 residues. This chain's CDR3 is CASSLWDRGTEAFF. DNA for the CDR3: TGTGCCAGCAGCTTATGGGACAGGGGCACTGAAGCTTTCTTT.

J is TRBJ1-5 and V is TRBV6-4, with D unclear. The CDR3 is 13 residues long. CDR1 and CDR2 from the germline V gene are MRHNA and SNTAGT. The V gene lost 4 bases and the J gene lost 7 bases, with 11 bases spanning the gap. This CDR3 reads CASSARLGQPQHF. DNA of the CDR3: TGTGCCAGCAGTGCGCGACTCGGGCAGCCCCAGCATTTT.

The CDR3 loop is CASSAGLAGGGYSTDTQYF. As DNA, the CDR3 is TGTGCCAGCAGCGCAGGACTAGCGGGGGGCGGCTATAGCACAGATACGCAGTATTTT. The chain is built from TRBV9 and TRBJ2-3; 14 bases are a match to TRBD2. Trimming took 3 bases from V and 0 from J; bases not matched to a gene: 9. Germline loops: CDR1 SGDLS, CDR2 YYNGEE. This CDR3 has 19 residues.

The chain joins TRBV5-1 to TRBJ1-5; 10 bases align to TRBD1. J gave up 5 bases and V 0 bases, and 5 bases lay outside the gene matches. The germline V gene encodes CDR1 SGHRS and CDR2 YFSETQ. The CDR3 is 16 amino acids. Here the CDR3 DNA reads TGCGCCAGCAGCTTGGGGACAGGGGGACTTGATCAGCCCCAGCATTTT. Amino acid sequence: CASSLGTGGLDQPQHF.

The J gene is TRBJ1-6, the V gene TRBV5-4; no clear D. Germline-derived CDR1 and CDR2 are SGHNT and YYREEE (reference sequence). Trimming cost V 0 bases and J 7 bases, with 5 bases left between them. The CDR3 consists of 13 residues. In nucleotides, the CDR3 is TGTGCCAGCAGCTTGGAAGAGAATTCACCCCTCCACTTT. It encodes CASSLEENSPLHF.

The chain links TRBV19 to TRBJ1-5; D not resolved. The CDR3 runs 15 residues. Germline V lookup: CDR1 LNHDA, CDR2 SQIVND (reference sequence). V lost 8 bases, J lost 0 bases, and 14 bases lay in between. CDR3 nucleotides: TGTGCCAGTGATGGGCAGAGCTATAGCAATCAGCCCCAGCATTTT. It translates to CASDGQSYSNQPQHF.

The chain couples TRBV19 to TRBJ1-3, with 7 positions matching TRBD1. The germline V gene has CDR1 LNHDA and CDR2 SQIVND (reference sequence). CDR3 size: 16 residues. The junction had 16 bases not matched to a gene; V was cut back by 7 bases and J by 7 bases. The CDR3 region is CASTTYGTGVRNTIYF. The CDR3 DNA reads TGTGCCAGTACCACATATGGAACAGGGGTCAGGAACACCATATATTTT. Combining the CDR3 with reference TRBV19 and TRBJ1-3 gives the whole variable domain DGGITQSPKYLFRKEGQNVTLSCEQNLNHDAMYWYRQDPGQGLRLIYYSQIVNDFQKGDIAEGYSVSREKKESFPLTVTSAQKNPTAFYLCASTTYGTGVRNTIYFGEGSWLTVV.

CDR3 loop: CASRVQTGDEQYF. DNA for the CDR3: TGCGCCAGCAGAGTTCAGACAGGGGACGAGCAGTACTTC. The V and J genes are TRBV5-1 and TRBJ2-5; 8 bases map to TRBD1. The J call is doubtful: the DNA matches TRBJ2-7 better. The CDR3 has 13 amino acids. The germline V gene has CDR1 SGHRS and CDR2 YFSETQ.

This clone was picked up one time. J is TRBJ1-1 and V is TRBV6-6; D is uncertain. V was trimmed by 6 bases and J by 3 bases, leaving 14 bases between them. CDR3 length equals 14 residues. Germline V gene data show CDR1 as MNHNY and CDR2 as SVGAGI (reference sequence). CDR3: CASSPARSYTEAFF. CDR3 in DNA: TGTGCCAGCAGCCCTGCGCGAAGTTACACTGAAGCTTTCTTT.

The chain employs TRBV10-1 and TRBJ2-7; D perhaps matches TRBD1 (5 bases). Trimming stripped 0 bases from V and 5 bases from J, with 17 bases between. Germline V gene sequence: CDR1 WNHNN, CDR2 SYGVQD (reference sequence). This CDR3 contains 16 residues. In DNA, the CDR3 is TGCGCCAGCAGTGAGTCGGCGTGGCAGGGTTTGGACGAGCAGTACTTC. Its protein is CASSESAWQGLDEQYF.

The chain carries TRBV5-1 and TRBJ2-7, with D unresolved. Germline values: CDR1 SGHRS, CDR2 YFSETQ. V lost 1 base to trimming and J lost 0 bases, with 8 bases between them. This CDR3 contains 14 residues. The CDR3 region has the DNA TGCGCCAGCAGCTTGTTCGCCAGCTCCTACGAGCAGTACTTC. As protein: CASSLFASSYEQYF.

The chain couples TRBV6-1 to TRBJ2-1, with 9 bases identical to TRBD1. The CDR3 extends over 15 amino acids. Germline-derived CDR1 and CDR2 are MNHNS and SASEGT. Trimming removed 3 bases from V and 7 bases from J; junction bases left unmatched: 7. This chain's CDR3 is CASSDSGQGWNEQFF. CDR3 nucleotide sequence: TGTGCCAGCAGTGACTCGGGACAGGGCTGGAATGAGCAGTTCTTC.

The rearrangement links TRBV2 to TRBJ1-5; 10 nucleotides match TRBD1. Germline CDR1 reads SNHLY; CDR2 reads FYNNEI. V was pared by 6 bases and J by 2 bases, with 13 bases of the junction left unmatched. The CDR3 spans 18 residues. Written as DNA, the CDR3 is TGTGCCAGCAGGCCCCGCGACAGGGGGCGAATCGGCAATCAGCCCCAGCATTTT. It codes for CASRPRDRGRIGNQPQHF.

The chain carries TRBV6-5 and TRBJ1-1; weak D call: TRBD1 (5 bases). Looked up from germline, CDR1 is MNHEY and CDR2 is SVGAGI. The CDR3 totals 14 residues. Trimming took off 10 bases at V and 4 bases at J, with 19 bases between the two ends. This CDR3 reads CAISAGLGGTEAFF. The CDR3, as DNA: TGTGCCATTTCCGCAGGGTTAGGTGGCACTGAAGCTTTCTTT.

V is TRBV6-5 and J is TRBJ2-7; 9 bases are a match to TRBD2. V was pared by 4 bases and J by 0 bases, with 4 bases of the junction left unmatched. The CDR3 sequence is 15 residues long. Per the germline V gene, CDR1 is MNHEY and CDR2 is SVGAGI. In DNA, the CDR3 is TGTGCCAGCAGTTTCAGCGGGGGGACCTCCTACGAGCAGTACTTC. Translating it yields CASSFSGGTSYEQYF.

The chain links TRBV30 to TRBJ2-7, with 15 bases aligning to TRBD2. Losses at the gene ends were 0 bases for V and 2 bases for J; bases not matched to a gene: 11. Germline lookup yields CDR1 GTSNPN and CDR2 SVGIG (reference sequence). This CDR3 region has 19 residues. CDR3 region: CAWSVLGTSGGRPAYEQYF. Written as DNA, the CDR3 is TGTGCCTGGAGTGTACTCGGGACTAGCGGGGGGCGACCGGCCTACGAGCAGTACTTC.

The chain recombines TRBV6-5 with TRBJ2-2; D is ambiguous. Trimming stripped 4 bases from V and 4 bases from J, with 4 bases between. This CDR3 spans 12 amino acids. CDR1 is MNHEY and CDR2 is SVGAGI in the germline V gene. In nucleotides, the CDR3 is TGTGCCAGCAGTTTCGGCACCGGGGAGCTGTTTTTT. Residues: CASSFGTGELFF.

The chain's CDR3 is CATSRRDRDGRQPQHF. Written as DNA, the CDR3 is TGTGCCACCAGCAGGAGGGACAGGGACGGAAGACAGCCCCAGCATTTT. V gene TRBV15 combines with J gene TRBJ1-5; 9 positions match TRBD1. Trimming cost V 3 bases and J 7 bases; bases outside gene matches: 10. Looked up from germline, CDR1 is LNHNV and CDR2 is YYDKDF (reference sequence). The CDR3 consists of 16 residues.

This clone showed up just once. The chain couples TRBV7-3 to TRBJ2-1; no clear D. CDR3 length: 13 residues. Germline V gene data show CDR1 as SGHTA and CDR2 as FQGTGA. The V end was cut by 4 bases, the J end by 4 bases, with 8 bases between. Here the CDR3 reads CASSSYSYNEQFF. The CDR3 DNA follows: TGTGCCAGCAGCTCCTACAGTTACAATGAGCAGTTCTTC.

The DNA for the CDR3 is TGCGCCAGCAGCTCTCAGGAGGTCGGGACAGATACGCAGTATTTT. As protein: CASSSQEVGTDTQYF. This chain links TRBV5-1 with TRBJ2-3, with a weak D call TRBD2 (5 bases). The V end lost 3 bases, the J end lost 3 bases, and 14 bases lay between the germline ends. CDR1 and CDR2 (germline): SGHRS, YFSETQ. The CDR3 runs to 15 residues.

The genes are TRBV7-9 and TRBJ2-3; 8 positions match TRBD1. This CDR3 spans 16 amino acids. V lost 11 bases and J lost 2; bases outside the gene matches: 15. Germline-derived CDR1 and CDR2 are SEHNR and FQNEAQ (reference sequence). CDR3 nucleotide sequence: TGTGCCGCCCACTCCAGGGGGCGGGCAGACACAGATACGCAGTATTTT. This encodes CAAHSRGRADTDTQYF.

The rearrangement joins TRBV10-3 to TRBJ2-3; the D gene is possibly TRBD1 (5 bases). Germline V gene sequence: CDR1 ENHRY, CDR2 SYGVKD. V lost 7 bases, J lost 0 bases, and 8 bases lay in between. The length of the CDR3 is 13 residues. The CDR3 is CAINRQSTDTQYF. The CDR3 DNA is TGTGCCATCAACCGACAGAGCACAGATACGCAGTATTTT.

V usage is TRBV5-5 and J usage is TRBJ2-1, with D maybe TRBD2 (5 bases). Trimming pared 3 bases from V and 0 bases from J, leaving 10 bases between. Germline V CDR1 and CDR2: SGHKS, YYEKEE (reference sequence). The CDR3 contains 15 residues. Here the CDR3 DNA reads TGTGCCAGCAGCTGGACTGCCCGCTCCTACAATGAGCAGTTCTTC. Translating it yields CASSWTARSYNEQFF.

The V gene is TRBV30, the J gene TRBJ1-2; 7 positions match TRBD1. From germline, CDR1 is GTSNPN and CDR2 SVGIG (reference sequence). The V gene end was trimmed by 8 bases and the J gene end by 4 bases; junction bases not matched to a gene: 10. CDR3 size: 13 residues. This CDR3 reads CAGNRGGGYGYTF. As DNA, the CDR3 is TGTGCCGGAAACAGGGGTGGAGGCTATGGCTACACCTTC.

The V and J genes are TRBV6-5 and TRBJ1-2, with TRBD1 as a possible D gene (6 bases). Trimming took 8 bases from V and 8 from J, leaving 15 bases between them. CDR1 MNHEY and CDR2 SVGAGI come from the germline V gene. The CDR3 is made up of 12 amino acids. DNA of the CDR3: TGTGCCAGCGCGGCCGAAACAGGGGGCTACACCTTC. Its protein product is CASAAETGGYTF.

V usage is TRBV5-1 and J usage is TRBJ1-2; maybe TRBD1 (6 bases). The germline CDR1 and CDR2 sequences are SGHRS and YFSETQ. The CDR3 totals 13 residues. Trimming removed 5 bases at V and 6 bases at J, with 14 bases between. The CDR3 bases are TGCGCCAGCAGTTTACAGGGAGAGGATGGCTACACCTTC. It encodes CASSLQGEDGYTF.

This chain joins TRBV11-2 and TRBJ2-7; 9 nucleotides align to TRBD1. Germline V lookup: CDR1 SGHAT, CDR2 FQNNGV. Unmatched junction bases numbered 17, after V lost 2 bases and J lost 6 bases. CDR3 length: 18 amino acids. DNA of the CDR3: TGTGCCAGCAGCTTACGGTCGATAAGGTACAGGGGGCGCGGCGAGCAGTACTTC. This gives the protein CASSLRSIRYRGRGEQYF.